This is a list of T cell receptor beta chains from one sample in a study of blood T cell repertoires in COVID-19. Measured with immunoSEQ multiplex PCR; TCRdb has only the in-frame clones, and not every one. The sample lists about 150,000 clones, roughly nine tenths occurring once. The sequencing input was peripheral blood. The receptors come from a human donor in a cohort sampled during active COVID-19. Each CDR3 is given with its conserved first and last residue. The D gene is left open where the match is weak. Only part of the rows carry a size: once, few, many, or a class if the clone is expanded.

cdr3_nt cdr3_aa clone_size d_call j_call v_call
TGTGCCAGCAGCCAAGGCAGTTTCGCTGAAGCTTTCTTT CASSQGSFAEAFF - - TRBJ1-1 TRBV3-1/TRBV3-2
TGTGCCAGCAGTCACTCCCTCGGTGGGCCCTCCTACGAGCAGTACTTC CASSHSLGGPSYEQYF - - TRBJ2-7 TRBV6-6
TGTGCCTGCCAATGGACAGAGAACACTGAAGCTTTCTTT CACQWTENTEAFF - - TRBJ1-1 TRBV12-3/TRBV12-4
TGCGCCAGCAGCCCGATTCTGAGCTCCTACGAGCAGTACTTC CASSPILSSYEQYF - - TRBJ2-7 TRBV4-1
TGTGCCAGCAGACGACTAGCGGGGGGGCGAGGGACCCAGTACTTC CASRRLAGGRGTQYF - TRBD2 TRBJ2-5 TRBV6-5
TGCGCCAGCAGCTTGGCTGGGGCCGGCTACGAGCAGTACTTC CASSLAGAGYEQYF - - TRBJ2-7 TRBV5-1
TGTGCCATCTCAGGGGTCGGGACTAGCTTATATACGCAGTATTTT CAISGVGTSLYTQYF - TRBD2 TRBJ2-3 TRBV5-4
TGCGCCAGCAGCTTCGGCCTAGCGGGAGGTTGGCAAGAGACCCAGTACTTC CASSFGLAGGWQETQYF - TRBD2 TRBJ2-5 TRBV5-1
TGTGCCAGCAGTTGGGGGGGGCCCTACGAGCAGTACTTC CASSWGGPYEQYF - - TRBJ2-7 TRBV27
TGTGCCACCAGCGGAGTAGCGGGGGATCACAATGAGCAGTTCTTC CATSGVAGDHNEQFF - TRBD2 TRBJ2-1 TRBV15
TGCGCCAGCAGCCCGGCGGCGGACAGGGGGGAGCAGTACTTC CASSPAADRGEQYF - TRBD1 TRBJ2-7 TRBV5-1
TGTGCCACCAGCATCGCGGGCGGCTATGGCTACACCTTC CATSIAGGYGYTF - - TRBJ1-2 TRBV15
TGTGCCAGCAGTGACCAAGCGGGGGGGCGAACCTACGAGCAGTACTTC CASSDQAGGRTYEQYF once TRBD2 TRBJ2-7 TRBV2
TGTGCCTGGATGACAGGGATTTCTTACGAGCAGTACTTC CAWMTGISYEQYF - TRBD1 TRBJ2-7 TRBV30
TGTGCCAGTAGTAGCAGGGCCTACCTGAACGAGCAGTACTTC CASSSRAYLNEQYF once - TRBJ2-7 TRBV19
TGTGCCAGTAGTGCAGTGAACACTGAAGCTTTCTTT CASSAVNTEAFF - - TRBJ1-1 TRBV19
TGTGCCAGCAGGGAACAGGGGACTGAAGCTTTCTTT CASREQGTEAFF - TRBD1 TRBJ1-1 TRBV6-6
TGTGCCATCAGTGAGAACAGGGGGTTCTCTGGAAACACCATATATTTT CAISENRGFSGNTIYF - TRBD1 TRBJ1-3 TRBV10-3
TGTGCCAGCAGCTTACAGCTAAGTGGGACTGAAGCTTTCTTT CASSLQLSGTEAFF - - TRBJ1-1 TRBV9
TGCGCCAGCAGCCAAGGGGTCAGGGTAGCGGCGTCTGAAAAACTGTTTTTT CASSQGVRVAASEKLFF - - TRBJ1-4 TRBV4-1
TGTGCCAGCAGTTTCAGGGCGGGGGAAAACATTCAGTACTTC CASSFRAGENIQYF - TRBD2 TRBJ2-4 TRBV28
TGTGCCAGCAGCTTAGTTGGGGGGGCCGATAATTCACCCCTCCACTTT CASSLVGGADNSPLHF - - TRBJ1-6 TRBV7-9
TGTGCCAGCAGCCGTGGGACTTTCACAGATACGCAGTATTTT CASSRGTFTDTQYF - - TRBJ2-3 TRBV7-3
TGTGCCAGCAGCTCTAGCTCACCCGGCACAGATACGCAGTATTTT CASSSSSPGTDTQYF - - TRBJ2-3 TRBV28
TGTGCCAGCAGCTTAAGGGTGGCTAGCGGGGGGGGCTCCGAGCAGTACTTC CASSLRVASGGGSEQYF - TRBD2 TRBJ2-7 TRBV7-8
TGTGCCAGCAGCTTAGTGACAGGGGATGGCTACACCTTC CASSLVTGDGYTF - TRBD1 TRBJ1-2 TRBV7-2
TGTGCCAGCAGTAGCGGGAGCTCCTACAATGAGCAGTTCTTC CASSSGSSYNEQFF - TRBD2 TRBJ2-1 TRBV9
TGTGCCAGCAGCCCTGGACAGTCGCCGGGTTATGGCTACACCTTC CASSPGQSPGYGYTF few - TRBJ1-2 TRBV11-2
TGTGCCAGCAGCTGGGGACGGACAGGGTTCTACGAGCAGTACTTC CASSWGRTGFYEQYF - TRBD1 TRBJ2-7 TRBV5-6
TGTGCCTGCAGCGGGGGGGTCTACAATGAGCAGTTCTTC CACSGGVYNEQFF - TRBD2 TRBJ2-1 TRBV30
TGTGCCACCACTAGCGGGACTGAGCAGTTCTTC CATTSGTEQFF - TRBD2 TRBJ2-1 TRBV24-1
TGTGCCTGGAGTGTAGAGGGGGCGGCGGGGCCCCAGCATTTT CAWSVEGAAGPQHF - TRBD1 TRBJ1-5 TRBV30
TGTGCCAGCAGTAGTGGACAAGTGAACACCGGGGAGCTGTTTTTT CASSSGQVNTGELFF - - TRBJ2-2 TRBV2
TGTGCCAGCAGCGTGAGGAGTGTTGACGAGCAGTACTTC CASSVRSVDEQYF few - TRBJ2-7 TRBV7-9
TGTGCCAGCAGCTCTTATCGGGACAGGGGGCCCCACGAGCAGTACTTC CASSSYRDRGPHEQYF few TRBD1 TRBJ2-7 TRBV7-8
TGTGCCAGCAGTTCAGCGGGGCTCCTTTACAATGAGCAGTTCTTC CASSSAGLLYNEQFF - TRBD2 TRBJ2-1 TRBV28
TGTGCCAGCAGTTCCGTGGGGCCGCGGGGTGAGCAGTTCTTC CASSSVGPRGEQFF few - TRBJ2-1 TRBV5-4
TGCGCCAGCAGCCAAGATTTACAGTTATCCTACGAGCAGTACTTC CASSQDLQLSYEQYF - - TRBJ2-7 TRBV4-3
TGTGCCAGCAGCTTAGCGTCAGGGGGAGCGAACACTGAAGCTTTCTTT CASSLASGGANTEAFF once TRBD1 TRBJ1-1 TRBV7-6
TGTGCCAGCAGCTGGGACAGGAACACTGAAGCTTTCTTT CASSWDRNTEAFF - TRBD1 TRBJ1-1 TRBV5-4
TGTGCCAGCAGTTTAAATGGACAGGGTTGGAGTGAGCAGTTCTTC CASSLNGQGWSEQFF - TRBD1 TRBJ2-1 TRBV27
TGTGCCAGCAGTTACCCAACTGGGGAGCTGTTTTTT CASSYPTGELFF - - TRBJ2-2 TRBV6-6
TGTGCCACCTGGGGACTAGCGGTTTACGAGCAGTACTTC CATWGLAVYEQYF - TRBD2 TRBJ2-7 TRBV6-9
TGTGCCAGCAGTTTGACGCCGGGACAGGGGGCCGGAAGCACTGAAGCTTTCTTT CASSLTPGQGAGSTEAFF - TRBD1 TRBJ1-1 TRBV28
TGTGCCAGCAGCGGGACAGGGGGATACGAGCAGTACTTC CASSGTGGYEQYF - TRBD1 TRBJ2-7 TRBV7-9
TGTGCCAGTAGTGTAAGGACAGGGAAATACGAGCAGTACTTC CASSVRTGKYEQYF few TRBD1 TRBJ2-7 TRBV19
TGTGCCAGACCCAGTAGCCCGGACAGCCCCGGGACTAGCGTTCACGGCGGCTACGAGCAGTACTTC CARPSSPDSPGTSVHGGYEQYF - TRBD2 TRBJ2-7 TRBV7-8
TGTGCCAGCAGTTTTGGACAGTTCAATGAAAAACTGTTTTTT CASSFGQFNEKLFF - - TRBJ1-4 TRBV28
TGTGCCAGCAGTTTAACAGGGGCGAGGACCGGGGAGCTGTTTTTT CASSLTGARTGELFF - TRBD1 TRBJ2-2 TRBV28
TGCGCCAGCAGCTTGTCTCTTACGGGAGAAAATGAGCAGTTCTTC CASSLSLTGENEQFF - - TRBJ2-1 TRBV5-1
TGTGCCAGCAGTTTCTCGGGACAGGGGAAAGATACGCAGTATTTT CASSFSGQGKDTQYF - TRBD1 TRBJ2-3 TRBV6-6
TGTGCCAGCAGCTTCGGGACTAGCGGGATAACGAACACCGGGGAGCTGTTTTTT CASSFGTSGITNTGELFF - TRBD2 TRBJ2-2 TRBV7-3
TGCGCCAGCAGCTCGGGAGTCCGATTAAGGGGCGAGGAGACCCAGTACTTC CASSSGVRLRGEETQYF - - TRBJ2-5 TRBV5-1
TGTGCCAGCAGACTAGCGAGAGGGGGATACGAGCAGTACTTC CASRLARGGYEQYF - - TRBJ2-7 TRBV6-5